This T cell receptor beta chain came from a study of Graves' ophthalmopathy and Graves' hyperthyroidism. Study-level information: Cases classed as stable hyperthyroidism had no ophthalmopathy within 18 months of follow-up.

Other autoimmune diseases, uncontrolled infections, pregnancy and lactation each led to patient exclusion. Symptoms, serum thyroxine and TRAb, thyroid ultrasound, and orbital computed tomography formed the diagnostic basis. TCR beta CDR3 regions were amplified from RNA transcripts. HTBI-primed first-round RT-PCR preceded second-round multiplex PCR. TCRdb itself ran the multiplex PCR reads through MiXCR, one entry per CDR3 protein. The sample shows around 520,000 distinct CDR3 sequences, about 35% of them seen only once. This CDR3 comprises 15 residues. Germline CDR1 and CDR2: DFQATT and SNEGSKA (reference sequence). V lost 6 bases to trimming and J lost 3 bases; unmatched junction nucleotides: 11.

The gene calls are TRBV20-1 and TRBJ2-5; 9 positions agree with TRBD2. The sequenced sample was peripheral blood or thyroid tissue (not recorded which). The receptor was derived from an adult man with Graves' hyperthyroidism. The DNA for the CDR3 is TGCAGTGCCTCCCCCCTAGCGGGGCCCGAAGAGACCCAGTACTTC. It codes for CSASPLAGPEETQYF.